One sample yielded the 2 T cell receptor beta chains listed below, sequenced in a study of CD8 T cells in Susac syndrome. Reverse transcription used roughly 0.5 to 1 ug RNA and random hexamers. TCRdb recomputed calls from the immunoSEQ multiplex PCR reads with MiXCR, one row per CDR3 protein. Here the sample spans approximately 75,000 distinct CDR3 sequences, more than 85% being singletons. Input material: CD8+ T cells from PBMCs. The source of these receptors is a human donor in good health.

This rearrangement joins TRBV4-1 to TRBJ2-3, with D unclear. V was clipped by 1 base and J by 4 bases, with 3 bases between them. From germline, CDR1 is MGHRA and CDR2 YSYEKL. The CDR3 has 12 amino acids. CDR3 coding DNA: TGCGCCAGCAGCCAAGGCCCAGATACGCAGTATTTT. Amino acid sequence: CASSQGPDTQYF.

This sequence joins TRBV6-5 and TRBJ2-2; no definite D call. V shed 0 bases and J shed 9 bases, with 11 bases lying between them. The CDR3 loop spans 14 amino acids. Germline V gene lookup returns CDR1 MNHEY and CDR2 SVGAGI. The CDR3 region has the DNA TGTGCCAGCAGTTACTCGATAGGCCTTCGGGAGCTGTTTTTT. Its translation: CASSYSIGLRELFF.